These T cell receptor beta chains were read from a single sample in a study of cytomegalovirus exposure and HLA in healthy donors. Clones were read by immunoSEQ multiplex PCR, and TCRdb kept only the in-frame ones, dropping some. This sample has about 130,000 clones; roughly 80% occur once, and the top ten carry 3% to 4%. Sequencing was carried out using PBMCs. Receptors were obtained from a man between 18 and 35 years old in good health and CMV-seropositive. The CDR3 runs from the conserved cysteine through the conserved F or W. Each record gives: J gene, V gene, clone size, D gene, CDR3 protein, CDR3 DNA. D genes are given only for firm matches. Not all rows give a size; the values are once, few, many and, for expanded clones, a class.

TRBJ1-1 | TRBV14 | NA | NA | CASSPFPHRARGTEAFF | TGTGCCAGCAGCCCCTTCCCCCACAGGGCGAGGGGCACTGAAGCTTTCTTT
TRBJ2-5 | TRBV7-2 | NA | TRBD2 | CASSLASAGGETQYF | TGTGCCAGCAGCTTAGCGTCGGCGGGAGGGGAGACCCAGTACTTC
TRBJ2-5 | TRBV7-2 | NA | NA | CASSSYLADQETQYF | TGTGCCAGCAGCTCATACTTAGCGGACCAAGAGACCCAGTACTTC
TRBJ2-3 | TRBV6-4 | few | TRBD2 | CASSYEAGAGTDTQYF | TGTGCCAGCAGTTACGAAGCGGGAGCAGGCACAGATACGCAGTATTTT
TRBJ2-6 | TRBV19 | NA | NA | CASSIFAGALTGANVLTF | TGTGCCAGTAGTATATTCGCGGGGGCGCTGACTGGGGCCAACGTCCTGACTTTC
TRBJ1-1 | TRBV7-8 | NA | TRBD1 | CASSLGQGASEAFF | TGTGCCAGCAGCTTGGGACAGGGGGCGAGTGAAGCTTTCTTT
TRBJ2-7 | TRBV15 | once | NA | CATSRGRSSYEQYF | TGTGCCACCAGCAGAGGTAGGAGCTCCTACGAGCAGTACTTC
TRBJ2-3 | TRBV27 | NA | NA | CASSPTPGLDTQYF | TGTGCCAGCAGTCCTACTCCGGGACTAGATACGCAGTATTTT
TRBJ2-2 | TRBV6-5 | NA | NA | CASSYSGGKNTGELFF | TGTGCCAGCAGTTACTCCGGCGGGAAGAACACCGGGGAGCTGTTTTTT
TRBJ2-3 | TRBV7-2 | NA | NA | CASSTQRDTQYF | TGTGCCAGCAGCACCCAGCGGGATACGCAGTATTTT
TRBJ2-2 | TRBV2 | NA | NA | CASSDRVETGELFF | TGTGCCAGCAGTGACAGGGTGGAGACCGGGGAGCTGTTTTTT
TRBJ2-5 | TRBV7-2 | NA | TRBD2 | CAIRTSGMEAETQYF | TGTGCCATCCGGACTAGCGGGATGGAGGCTGAGACCCAGTACTTC
TRBJ1-1 | TRBV5-6 | NA | NA | CASSPPQGYTEAFF | TGTGCCAGCAGCCCACCCCAGGGTTACACTGAAGCTTTCTTT
TRBJ1-6 | TRBV29-1 | NA | TRBD1 | CSVSQGNNSPLHF | TGCAGCGTATCACAGGGGAATAATTCACCCCTCCACTTT
TRBJ2-1 | TRBV29-1 | NA | TRBD2 | CSAKLAGGYNEQFF | TGCAGCGCCAAACTAGCGGGGGGCTACAATGAGCAGTTCTTC
TRBJ2-5 | TRBV5-4 | NA | TRBD1 | CASTTDRAGETQYF | TGTGCCAGCACCACGGACAGGGCGGGCGAGACCCAGTACTTC
TRBJ2-7 | TRBV7-2 | NA | NA | CASGDRHTYEQYF | TGTGCCAGCGGAGACAGGCATACCTACGAGCAGTACTTC
TRBJ1-1 | TRBV6-5 | NA | NA | CASRQGMNTEAFF | TGTGCCAGCAGACAGGGCATGAACACTGAAGCTTTCTTT
TRBJ2-3 | TRBV27 | few | TRBD1 | CASSLESGTGVSDTQYF | TGTGCCAGCAGTTTAGAATCCGGGACAGGGGTTTCAGATACGCAGTATTTT
TRBJ1-2 | TRBV6-1 | NA | NA | CASSSTGVQEGYTF | TGTGCCAGCAGTTCGACAGGAGTCCAGGAGGGCTACACCTTC
TRBJ2-2 | TRBV18 | once | NA | CASSPRASTGELFF | TGTGCCAGCTCACCCAGGGCGAGCACCGGGGAGCTGTTTTTT
TRBJ2-7 | TRBV5-4 | few | TRBD2 | CASSLAAGLAGEQYF | TGTGCCAGCAGCTTGGCCGCGGGACTAGCGGGCGAGCAGTACTTC
TRBJ1-1 | TRBV5-1 | NA | NA | CASSLARVNTEAFF | TGCGCCAGCAGCTTGGCCAGGGTGAACACTGAAGCTTTCTTT
TRBJ1-2 | TRBV9 | NA | NA | CASSVGTDSYYGYTF | TGTGCCAGCAGCGTAGGGACAGACTCCTACTATGGCTACACCTTC
TRBJ1-3 | TRBV6-6 | NA | NA | CASSPDTTSGNTIYF | TGTGCCAGCAGTCCGGACACTACCTCTGGAAACACCATATATTTT
TRBJ1-2 | TRBV27 | NA | TRBD1 | CASSLRDRDGYTF | TGTGCCAGCAGTTTACGGGACAGGGATGGCTACACCTTC
TRBJ2-1 | TRBV6-4 | few | TRBD2 | CASSELAGPYNEQFF | TGTGCCAGCAGCGAACTAGCGGGACCGTACAATGAGCAGTTCTTC
TRBJ2-2 | TRBV2 | once | TRBD2 | CASREAGGGIGELFF | TGTGCCAGCAGGGAAGCGGGAGGCGGAATCGGGGAGCTGTTTTTT
TRBJ2-1 | TRBV4-3 | NA | TRBD2 | CASSQDLAGGRDEQFF | TGCGCCAGCAGCCAAGATCTGGCGGGAGGGAGAGATGAGCAGTTCTTC
TRBJ2-3 | TRBV2 | NA | NA | CASTAEYGTDTQYF | TGTGCCAGCACCGCGGAGTATGGCACAGATACGCAGTATTTT
TRBJ2-7 | TRBV19 | NA | TRBD1 | CASSISSFGTGFGQYF | TGTGCCAGTAGTATATCTTCGTTTGGGACAGGGTTCGGACAGTACTTC
TRBJ2-1 | TRBV7-2 | once | TRBD2 | CASSLLAGGPYNEQFF | TGTGCCAGCAGCTTACTAGCGGGGGGGCCCTACAATGAGCAGTTCTTC
TRBJ2-3 | TRBV6-4 | NA | TRBD2 | CASSDTSGTDTQYF | TGTGCCAGCAGTGACACTAGCGGCACAGATACGCAGTATTTT
TRBJ2-1 | TRBV6-5 | NA | NA | CASSSNEPAYNEQFF | TGTGCCAGCAGCTCAAACGAACCAGCCTACAATGAGCAGTTCTTC
TRBJ1-2 | TRBV25-1 | NA | TRBD1 | CASSRTGSSYGYTF | TGTGCCAGCAGTCGGACAGGGTCTAGCTATGGCTACACCTTC
TRBJ2-1 | TRBV9 | NA | TRBD1 | CASSGDRGHNEQFF | TGTGCCAGCAGCGGGGACAGGGGCCACAATGAGCAGTTCTTC
TRBJ1-1 | TRBV5-1 | few | TRBD1 | CASSPWGDRGTEAFF | TGCGCCAGCAGCCCCTGGGGGGACAGGGGAACTGAAGCTTTCTTT
TRBJ1-4 | TRBV11-2 | few | NA | CASSLVGLGGLFF | TGTGCCAGCAGCTTAGTAGGTCTGGGGGGACTGTTTTTT
TRBJ1-5 | TRBV6-4 | few | NA | CASAPAAGLSQPQHF | TGTGCCAGCGCCCCCGCCGCGGGGCTGAGTCAGCCCCAGCATTTT
TRBJ2-7 | TRBV30 | NA | TRBD2 | CAWTGGYEQYF | TGTGCCTGGACGGGGGGGTATGAGCAGTACTTC
TRBJ1-2 | TRBV7-2 | NA | NA | CASSPRGFSGGYTF | TGTGCCAGCAGCCCAAGGGGGTTTTCGGGAGGCTACACCTTC
TRBJ1-5 | TRBV4-1 | NA | NA | CASSQVTGGQPQHF | TGCGCCAGCAGCCAAGTTACGGGAGGGCAGCCCCAGCATTTT
TRBJ1-3 | TRBV19 | few | NA | CASSIAPGNTIYF | TGTGCCAGTAGTATAGCCCCGGGAAACACCATATATTTT
TRBJ2-1 | TRBV14 | NA | NA | CASSRFREYWFF | TGTGCCAGCAGCCGATTCCGGGAGTACTGGTTCTTC
TRBJ2-1 | TRBV7-2 | NA | TRBD2 | CASSSIGPGLAGRHNEQFF | TGTGCCAGCAGCTCCATAGGCCCGGGACTAGCGGGGAGGCACAATGAGCAGTTCTTC
TRBJ2-2 | TRBV25-1 | NA | NA | CASSQNTGELFF | TGTGCCAGCAGCCAAAACACCGGGGAGCTGTTTTTT
TRBJ2-2 | TRBV9 | NA | NA | CASSVVGGPWGDTGELFF | TGTGCCAGCAGCGTAGTCGGGGGACCATGGGGGGACACCGGGGAGCTGTTTTTT
TRBJ2-1 | TRBV9 | NA | TRBD1 | CASSSRQGVSYNEQFF | TGTGCCAGCAGCTCACGACAGGGGGTCTCCTACAATGAGCAGTTCTTC
TRBJ2-1 | TRBV4-3 | NA | NA | CASSHNRGGEQFF | TGCGCCAGCAGCCATAACAGGGGGGGTGAGCAGTTCTTC
TRBJ1-2 | TRBV30 | few | NA | CAWSVDSNYGYTF | TGTGCCTGGAGTGTAGACAGTAACTATGGCTACACCTTC
TRBJ1-1 | TRBV30 | few | TRBD1 | CAWVPTGGITEAFF | TGTGCCTGGGTGCCAACAGGGGGCATCACTGAAGCTTTCTTT
TRBJ1-2 | TRBV30 | NA | NA | CAWFVLTRQRVGGYTF | TGTGCCTGGTTTGTTCTCACGAGGCAGCGGGTGGGGGGCTACACCTTC
TRBJ1-4 | TRBV27 | NA | TRBD1 | CASSLWTGEGEKLFF | TGTGCCAGCAGTTTATGGACAGGGGAGGGTGAAAAACTGTTTTTT
TRBJ1-5 | TRBV30 | once | NA | CASQGGGNQPQHF | TGTGCCTCACAGGGCGGCGGCAATCAGCCCCAGCATTTT
TRBJ1-6 | TRBV9 | NA | NA | CASSVAGMNSPLHF | TGTGCCAGCAGCGTAGCAGGGATGAATTCACCCCTCCACTTT
TRBJ1-1 | TRBV5-4 | few | NA | CASSHGQLNTEAFF | TGTGCCAGCAGCCACGGACAGTTGAACACTGAAGCTTTCTTT
TRBJ1-2 | TRBV4-3 | NA | NA | CASSQDRSLYYGYTF | TGCGCCAGCAGCCAAGATCGGTCACTATACTATGGCTACACCTTC
TRBJ2-1 | TRBV7-6 | NA | NA | CASSPRRGNEQFF | TGTGCCAGCAGCCCACGGCGGGGCAATGAGCAGTTCTTC